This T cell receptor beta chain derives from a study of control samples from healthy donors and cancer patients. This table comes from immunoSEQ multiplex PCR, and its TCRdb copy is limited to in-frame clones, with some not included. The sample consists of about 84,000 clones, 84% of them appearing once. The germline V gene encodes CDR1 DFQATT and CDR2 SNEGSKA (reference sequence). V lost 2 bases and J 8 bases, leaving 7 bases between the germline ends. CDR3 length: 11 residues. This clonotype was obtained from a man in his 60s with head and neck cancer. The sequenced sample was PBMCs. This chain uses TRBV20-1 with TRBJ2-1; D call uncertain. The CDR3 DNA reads TGCAGTGCTAGAACATCCGATGAGCAGTTCTTC. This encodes CSARTSDEQFF.